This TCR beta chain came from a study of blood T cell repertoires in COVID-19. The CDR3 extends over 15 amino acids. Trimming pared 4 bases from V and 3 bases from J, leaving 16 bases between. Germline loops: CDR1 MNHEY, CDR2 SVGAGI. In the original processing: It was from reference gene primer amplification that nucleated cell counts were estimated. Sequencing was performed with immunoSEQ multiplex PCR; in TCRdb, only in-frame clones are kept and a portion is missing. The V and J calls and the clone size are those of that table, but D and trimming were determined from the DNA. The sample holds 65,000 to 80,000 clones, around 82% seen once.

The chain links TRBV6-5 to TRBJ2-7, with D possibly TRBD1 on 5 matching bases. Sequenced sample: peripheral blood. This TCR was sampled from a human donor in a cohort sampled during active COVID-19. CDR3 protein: CASSSVVGRNYEQYF. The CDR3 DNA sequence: TGTGCCAGCAGTTCGGTAGTGGGGCGAAACTACGAGCAGTACTTC.